This T cell receptor beta chain originates from a study of blood T cell repertoires in COVID-19. At the level of the study: PBMCs, B-cell-depleted T cells, or T cells were the source of the cDNA or gDNA that made up the material.

The CDR3 spans 14 residues. Germline CDR1 is SGHRS and CDR2 is YFSETQ. V was clipped by 5 bases and J by 2 bases; unmatched bases: 5. Authors' analysis steps: Counts of nucleated cells, estimated from reference gene primer amplification, were obtained. TCRdb's copy holds only in-frame clones and misses some; the assay was immunoSEQ multiplex PCR. D and trimming come from the DNA, and the V and J calls and clone size come from that table. The data show 150,000 to 160,000 clones, about 89% seen once. Sequenced material: peripheral blood. The gene calls are TRBV5-1 and TRBJ2-3; 7 bases fit TRBD2. The sequence came from a man between 50 and 59 years old with acute or convalescent COVID-19. The CDR3 DNA reads TGCGCCAGCAGGACTAGCTTCCACACAGATACGCAGTATTTT. The encoded protein is CASRTSFHTDTQYF.